The rows below give T cell receptor beta chains drawn from one sample of a study of T cells in Graves' hyperthyroidism and ophthalmopathy. TCRdb analysed the multiplex PCR reads with MiXCR anew, one entry per CDR3 protein. The sample has 350,000 to 400,000 distinct CDR3 sequences, 11% to 15% seen once; the top ten hold approximately 9.9%. The sequencing sample was made of blood. The receptors here all came from a woman aged 55-75 years with Graves' hyperthyroidism. CDR3s include the opening cysteine and the closing phenylalanine or tryptophan. A D gene is named only where the DNA matches it firmly. Expanded clones get a size class; other rows say once, few or many, or leave the size out.

V	D	size	J	length	DNA	CDR3
TRBV3-1	TRBD2	many	TRBJ2-1	15	TGTGCCAGCAGCTTGCCCGGGAGGGCGGAAAATGAGCAGTTCTTC	CASSLPGRAENEQFF
TRBV20-1	-	-	TRBJ2-3	14	TGCAGTGCTAGGACAGTCCAAAGCACAGATACGCAGTATTTT	CSARTVQSTDTQYF
TRBV18	TRBD2	-	TRBJ2-7	14	TGTGCCAGCTCGGAGACTAGCGGCTCCTACGAGCAGTACTTC	CASSETSGSYEQYF
TRBV7-2	-	-	TRBJ2-2	15	TGTGCCAGCAGCTTCGGGGTCGCGAACACCGGGGAGCTGTTTTTT	CASSFGVANTGELFF
TRBV11-1	TRBD1	-	TRBJ2-7	17	TGTGCCAGCACCCCGGGACAGGGGAATTCCCACCTTGTCGAGCAGTACTTC	CASTPGQGNSHLVEQYF
TRBV20-1	-	few	TRBJ1-1	14	TGCAGTGCTAGTTCAGGCGGTGGGGTCACTGAAGCTTTCTTT	CSASSGGGVTEAFF
TRBV5-1	-	few	TRBJ2-2	12	TGCGCCAGCACCCTACAGTCCGGGGAGCTGTTTTTT	CASTLQSGELFF
TRBV6-5	-	many	TRBJ1-1	16	TGTGCCAGCAGTTACTCGGCGGGGTCTACACGCCCTGAAGCTTTCTTT	CASSYSAGSTRPEAFF
TRBV6-1	-	many	TRBJ1-5	13	TGTGCCAGCAGTGAAGCAAGGGGTCGGCCCCAGCATTTT	CASSEARGRPQHF
TRBV5-6	-	many	TRBJ2-2	17	TGTGCCAGCAGCTTGGTCTCAGGGGGAGGCAACACCGGGGAGCTGTTTTTT	CASSLVSGGGNTGELFF
TRBV10-3	-	-	TRBJ1-1	13	TGTACCATCGGGTTGGGAGGGAACACTGAAGCTTTCTTT	CTIGLGGNTEAFF
TRBV27	-	many	TRBJ1-1	13	TGTGCCAGCAGTTTCTATCGGAACACTGAAGCTTTCTTT	CASSFYRNTEAFF
TRBV6-1	-	many	TRBJ1-2	15	TGTGCCAGCAGTGAGACCATGACCGACCGCTATGGCTACACCTTC	CASSETMTDRYGYTF
TRBV3-1	TRBD2	many	TRBJ2-7	14	TGTGCCAGCAGCCAAGGAGCGGGAAACTACGAGCAGTACTTC	CASSQGAGNYEQYF
TRBV30	-	few	TRBJ1-4	13	TGTGCCTGGAGTGTACAGGAAAGGGAAAAACTGTTTTTT	CAWSVQEREKLFF
TRBV12-3/TRBV12-4	-	many	TRBJ1-6	14	TGTGCCAGCAGTTTAGAATACGATGGCTCACCCCTCCACTTT	CASSLEYDGSPLHF
TRBV7-9	-	many	TRBJ2-7	13	TGTGCCAGCAGCGGGGTCCCCTCCTACGAGCAGTACTTC	CASSGVPSYEQYF
TRBV27	-	many	TRBJ2-1	15	TGTGCCAGCAGTTTACCAGGGGACCTTTACAATGAGCAGTTCTTC	CASSLPGDLYNEQFF
TRBV19	-	few	TRBJ2-1	16	TGTGCCAGTTTTTACAGGAATAGTCTTCTGATCGATGAGCAGTTCTTC	CASFYRNSLLIDEQFF
TRBV3-1	TRBD1	few	TRBJ2-6	16	TGTGCCAGCAGCCACCAGACAGGGTATGGGGCCAACGTCCTGACTTTC	CASSHQTGYGANVLTF
TRBV7-9	TRBD2	many	TRBJ2-1	13	TGTGCCAGCAGCTCTAGCGGGAGGGTTGAGCAGTTCTTC	CASSSSGRVEQFF
TRBV20-1	TRBD2	many	TRBJ2-7	16	TGCAGTGCTAGAGCACCCATAGCGGGTGTCTCCTACGAGCAGTACTTC	CSARAPIAGVSYEQYF
TRBV6-1	-	many	TRBJ1-5	15	TGTGCCAGCAGTGGGGCAGGGGATGCCAATCAGCCCCAGCATTTT	CASSGAGDANQPQHF
TRBV9	TRBD2	-	TRBJ2-3	16	TGTGCCAGCAGCGTAGGGATAACGGGAGGGCCAGATACGCAGTATTTT	CASSVGITGGPDTQYF
TRBV20-1	TRBD1	-	TRBJ2-7	14	TGCAGTGCTAGGATAAGGGGGCAACTTCTCGAGCAGTACTTC	CSARIRGQLLEQYF
TRBV27	-	many	TRBJ1-5	15	TGTGCCAGCAGCTCCGACACCTCCGGCAATCAGCCCCAGCATTTT	CASSSDTSGNQPQHF
TRBV6-1	TRBD2	many	TRBJ2-5	13	TGTGCCAGCAGCCAGCGGGAGCTAGAGACCCAGTACTTC	CASSQRELETQYF
TRBV27	-	many	TRBJ1-1	14	TGTGCCAGCAGCCACCCGGGGGTCCAGCCTGAAGCTTTCTTT	CASSHPGVQPEAFF
TRBV27	-	few	TRBJ1-1	13	TGTGCCAGCACCCCGGTGGGGAGCACTGAAGCTTTCTTT	CASTPVGSTEAFF
TRBV3-1	TRBD1	many	TRBJ2-5	14	TGTGCCAGCAGCCAAGACGACAGGGGGAAGACCCAGTACTTC	CASSQDDRGKTQYF
TRBV30	TRBD1	many	TRBJ2-7	13	TGTGCCTGGAGTGTTGACAGGGCCTACGAGCAGTACTTC	CAWSVDRAYEQYF
TRBV6-1	-	many	TRBJ1-1	15	TGTGCCAGCAGTTCTTTGGGGACAACGAACACTGAAGCTTTCTTT	CASSSLGTTNTEAFF
TRBV3-1	TRBD2	many	TRBJ2-1	13	TGTGCCAGCAGCCAAGACCGCGGGGGTGAGCAGTTCTTC	CASSQDRGGEQFF
TRBV7-2	-	many	TRBJ2-2	15	TGTGCCAGCAGCTCGTCGACAACTTCAAGAGGGGAGCTGTTTTTT	CASSSSTTSRGELFF
TRBV5-1	-	many	TRBJ2-2	14	TGCGCCAGCAGCCCGCCAGGTGCGACCGGGGAGCTGTTTTTT	CASSPPGATGELFF
TRBV3-1	-	many	TRBJ2-7	15	TGTGCCAGCAGTCGCACCGGGACATATTTCTACGAGCAGTACTTC	CASSRTGTYFYEQYF
TRBV20-1	TRBD1	many	TRBJ1-4	13	TGCAGTGCTAGACGGGACAGCGGAGAAAAACTGTTTTTT	CSARRDSGEKLFF
TRBV5-1	-	-	TRBJ2-1	13	TGCGCCAGCAGTGGGGGGCTGTACAATGAGCAGTTCTTC	CASSGGLYNEQFF
TRBV28	-	many	TRBJ2-7	12	TGTGCCAGCAGTTTAGGCTCATACGAGCGGTACTTC	CASSLGSYERYF
TRBV2	TRBD1	-	TRBJ1-1	14	TGTGCCAGCAGTGCCGGGACAGTATTCGGGGAAGCTTTCTTT	CASSAGTVFGEAFF
TRBV2	-	many	TRBJ2-1	16	TGTGCCAGCAGTGAAGCTCAGGCGAACCTATACAATGAGCAGTTCTTC	CASSEAQANLYNEQFF
TRBV20-1	TRBD1	many	TRBJ1-2	14	TGCAGTGCTAAAAACCGGGACAGGGCACATGGCTACACCTTC	CSAKNRDRAHGYTF
TRBV2	-	-	TRBJ2-1	16	TGTGCCAGCAGGGGGGACACGCCGAGCTCCTACAATGAGCAGTTCTTC	CASRGDTPSSYNEQFF
TRBV30	-	many	TRBJ2-2	13	TGTGCCTGGACCCTACTAGGAACCGGGGAGCTGTTTTTT	CAWTLLGTGELFF
TRBV3-1	-	many	TRBJ1-2	13	TGTGCCAGCAGAGCCACAAGCAACTATGGCTACACCTTC	CASRATSNYGYTF
TRBV12-3/TRBV12-4	-	many	TRBJ1-4	14	TGTGCCAGCACCTCGACAGCTCAGAATGAAAAACTGTTTTTT	CASTSTAQNEKLFF
TRBV5-1	-	many	TRBJ2-7	15	TGCGCCAGCAGCTTGATTGGTGGGTTAGGGTCCGAGCAGTACTTC	CASSLIGGLGSEQYF
TRBV3-1	-	many	TRBJ2-7	14	TGTGCCAGCAGCCAAGACGTAGGGATCTACGAGCAGTACTTC	CASSQDVGIYEQYF
TRBV12-3/TRBV12-4	TRBD2	many	TRBJ2-7	13	TGTGCCAGCCGTAGCGGGAGAGAATTCGAGCAGTACTTC	CASRSGREFEQYF
TRBV3-1	-	medium-sized	TRBJ1-2	15	TGTGCCAGCAGCCACACGGGACGAGTCTTTGGTGGCTACACCTTC	CASSHTGRVFGGYTF
TRBV6-1	-	few	TRBJ2-7	15	TGTGCCAGCAGTCCGACCCGGGGCACCACCTCCGAGCAGTACTTC	CASSPTRGTTSEQYF
TRBV7-2	-	many	TRBJ2-7	14	TGTGCCAGCAGCTTAGGTAGGGTGGCGCACGAGCAGTACTTC	CASSLGRVAHEQYF
TRBV11-2	-	many	TRBJ1-1	14	TGTGCCAGCAGCTTTTCAGGGCCGAACACTGAAGCTTTCTTT	CASSFSGPNTEAFF
TRBV27	TRBD2	few	TRBJ2-3	16	TGTGCCAGCAGGAGGGGACTAGCGGGGGGGACAGATACGCAGTATTTT	CASRRGLAGGTDTQYF
TRBV7-9	-	few	TRBJ1-4	14	TGTGCCAGCAGCGAAGGACACCGTAATGAAAAACTGTTTTTT	CASSEGHRNEKLFF
TRBV18	-	many	TRBJ1-5	13	TGTGCCAGCTCACCCGGGGGAGGTCAGCCCCAGCATTTT	CASSPGGGQPQHF
TRBV11-2	TRBD2	-	TRBJ2-3	17	TGTGCCAGCAGCTTCCCCGGACTAGCGGGAGGGTTTGATACGCAGTATTTT	CASSFPGLAGGFDTQYF
TRBV5-1	-	many	TRBJ2-7	18	TGCGCCAGCAGCTTGGATAGGGGGTCGGCTAGCGGAGCCTACGAGCAGTACTTC	CASSLDRGSASGAYEQYF
TRBV6-1	-	-	TRBJ2-6	15	TGTGCCAGCAGGCCTCAGGGCTCTGGGGCCAACGTCCTGACTTTC	CASRPQGSGANVLTF